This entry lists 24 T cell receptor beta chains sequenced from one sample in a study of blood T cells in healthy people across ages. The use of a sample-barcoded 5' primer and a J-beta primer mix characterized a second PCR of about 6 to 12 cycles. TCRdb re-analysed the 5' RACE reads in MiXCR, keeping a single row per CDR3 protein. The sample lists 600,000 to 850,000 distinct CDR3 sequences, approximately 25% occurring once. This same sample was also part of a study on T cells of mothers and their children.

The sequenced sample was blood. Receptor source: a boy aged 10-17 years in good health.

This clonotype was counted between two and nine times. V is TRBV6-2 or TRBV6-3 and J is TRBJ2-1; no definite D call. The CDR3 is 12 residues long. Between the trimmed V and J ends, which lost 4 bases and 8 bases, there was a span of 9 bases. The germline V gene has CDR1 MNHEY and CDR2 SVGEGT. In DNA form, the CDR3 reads TGTGCCAGCAGTTTTACTGTCGATGAGCAGTTCTTC. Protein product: CASSFTVDEQFF.

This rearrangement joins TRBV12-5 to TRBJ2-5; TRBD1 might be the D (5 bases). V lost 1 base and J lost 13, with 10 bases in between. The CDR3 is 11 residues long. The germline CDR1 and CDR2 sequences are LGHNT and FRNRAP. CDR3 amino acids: CASGLGQSAYF. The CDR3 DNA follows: TGTGCTAGTGGTTTGGGACAGTCCGCGTACTTC.

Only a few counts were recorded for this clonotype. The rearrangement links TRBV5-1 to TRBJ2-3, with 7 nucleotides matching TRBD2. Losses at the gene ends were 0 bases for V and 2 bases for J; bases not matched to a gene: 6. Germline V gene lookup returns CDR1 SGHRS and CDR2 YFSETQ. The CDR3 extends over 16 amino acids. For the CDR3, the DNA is TGCGCCAGCAGCTTGGAGGGCAGGGACTACACAGATACGCAGTATTTT. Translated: CASSLEGRDYTDTQYF.

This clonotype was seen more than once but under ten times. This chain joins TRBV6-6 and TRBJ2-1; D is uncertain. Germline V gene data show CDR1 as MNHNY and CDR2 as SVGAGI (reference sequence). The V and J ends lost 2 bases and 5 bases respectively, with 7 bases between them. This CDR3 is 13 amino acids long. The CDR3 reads CASSYALNNEQFF. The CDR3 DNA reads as TGTGCCAGCAGTTACGCACTTAACAATGAGCAGTTCTTC.

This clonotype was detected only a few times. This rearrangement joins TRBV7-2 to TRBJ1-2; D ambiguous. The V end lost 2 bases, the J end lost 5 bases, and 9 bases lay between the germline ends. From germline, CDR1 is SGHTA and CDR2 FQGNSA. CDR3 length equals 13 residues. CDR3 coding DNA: TGTGCCAGCAGCTTAAGGCCCGAATATGGCTACACCTTC. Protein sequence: CASSLRPEYGYTF.

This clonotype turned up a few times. CDR3 coding DNA: TGCAGCGTTGAGGACAGGGGGCTGGAGACCCAGTACTTC. It translates to CSVEDRGLETQYF. The chain uses TRBV29-1 and TRBJ2-5; 11 bases match TRBD1. Germline V lookup: CDR1 SQVTM, CDR2 ANQGSEA. The CDR3 runs 13 residues. V was clipped by 3 bases and J by 5 bases; unmatched bases: 2.

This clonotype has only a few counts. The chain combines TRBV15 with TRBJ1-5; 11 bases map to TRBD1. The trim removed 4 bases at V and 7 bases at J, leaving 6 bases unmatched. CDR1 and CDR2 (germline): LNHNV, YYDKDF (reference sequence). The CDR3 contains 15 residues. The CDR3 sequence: CATSTDRGQGQPQHF. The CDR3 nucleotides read TGTGCCACCAGCACGGACAGGGGGCAAGGGCAGCCCCAGCATTTT.

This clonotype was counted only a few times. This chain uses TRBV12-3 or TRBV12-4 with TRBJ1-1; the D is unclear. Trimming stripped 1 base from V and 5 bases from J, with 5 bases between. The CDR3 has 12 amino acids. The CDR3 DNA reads TGTGCCAGCAGTTTAGAGGAAACTGAAGCTTTCTTT. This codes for CASSLEETEAFF.

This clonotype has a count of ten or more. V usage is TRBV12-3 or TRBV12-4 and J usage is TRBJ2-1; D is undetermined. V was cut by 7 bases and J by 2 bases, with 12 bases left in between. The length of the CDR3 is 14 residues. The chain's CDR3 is CASTESGAYNEQFF. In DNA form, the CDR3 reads TGTGCCAGCACGGAGTCGGGCGCCTACAATGAGCAGTTCTTC.

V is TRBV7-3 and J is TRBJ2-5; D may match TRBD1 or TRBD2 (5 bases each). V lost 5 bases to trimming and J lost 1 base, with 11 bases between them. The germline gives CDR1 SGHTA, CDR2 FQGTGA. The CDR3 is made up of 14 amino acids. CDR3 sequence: CASSPGPPQETQYF. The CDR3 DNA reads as TGTGCCAGCAGCCCGGGACCTCCCCAAGAGACCCAGTACTTC.

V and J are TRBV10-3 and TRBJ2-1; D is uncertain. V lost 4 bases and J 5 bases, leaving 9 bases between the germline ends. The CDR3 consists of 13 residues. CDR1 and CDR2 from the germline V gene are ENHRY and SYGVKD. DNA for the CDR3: TGTGCCATCAGTGTCTGGGCCGACAATGAGCAGTTCTTC. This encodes CAISVWADNEQFF.

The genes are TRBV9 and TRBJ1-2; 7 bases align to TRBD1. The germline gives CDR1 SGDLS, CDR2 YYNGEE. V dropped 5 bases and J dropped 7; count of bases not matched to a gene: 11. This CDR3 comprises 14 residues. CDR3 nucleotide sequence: TGTGCCAGCAGTAAAAGTCCAGGGGGTAGTGGCTACACCTTC. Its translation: CASSKSPGGSGYTF.

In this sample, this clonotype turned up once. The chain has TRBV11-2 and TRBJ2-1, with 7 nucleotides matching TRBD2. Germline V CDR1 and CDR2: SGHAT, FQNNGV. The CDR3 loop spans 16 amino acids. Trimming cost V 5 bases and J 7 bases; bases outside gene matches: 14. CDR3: CASSPGRESPWNEQFF. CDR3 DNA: TGTGCCAGCAGCCCGGGGCGGGAGTCACCGTGGAATGAGCAGTTCTTC. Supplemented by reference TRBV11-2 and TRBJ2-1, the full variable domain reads EAGVAQSPRYKIIEKRQSVAFWCNPISGHATLYWYQQILGQGPKLLIQFQNNGVVDDSQLPKDRFSAERLKGVDSTLKIQPAKLEDSAVYLCASSPGRESPWNEQFFGPGTRLTVL.

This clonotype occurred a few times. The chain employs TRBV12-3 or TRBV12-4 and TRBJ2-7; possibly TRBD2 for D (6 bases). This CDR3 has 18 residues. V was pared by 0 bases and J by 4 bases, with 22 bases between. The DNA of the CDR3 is TGTGCCAGCAGTTTAGCGTCGCACGCGGACTACCTGTCTTACGAGCAGTACTTC. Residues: CASSLASHADYLSYEQYF.

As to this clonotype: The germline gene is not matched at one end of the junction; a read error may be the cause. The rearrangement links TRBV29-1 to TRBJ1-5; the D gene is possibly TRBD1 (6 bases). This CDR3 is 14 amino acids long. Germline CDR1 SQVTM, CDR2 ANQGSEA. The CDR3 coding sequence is TGCAGCGTTAGATTAGGGGGTAGCGATCAGCCCCAGCATTTT. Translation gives CSVRLGGSDQPQHF.

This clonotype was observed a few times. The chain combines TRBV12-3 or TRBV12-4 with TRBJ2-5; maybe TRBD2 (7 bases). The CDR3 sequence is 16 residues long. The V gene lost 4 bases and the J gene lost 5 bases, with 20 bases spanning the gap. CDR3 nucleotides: TGTGCCAGCAGTTCCGGGGAGGGGACACTTGGGGAGACCCAGTACTTC. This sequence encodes CASSSGEGTLGETQYF.

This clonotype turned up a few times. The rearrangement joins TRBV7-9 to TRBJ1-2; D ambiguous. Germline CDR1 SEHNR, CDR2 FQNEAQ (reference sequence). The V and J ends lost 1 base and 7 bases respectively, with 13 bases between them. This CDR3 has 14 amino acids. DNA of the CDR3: TGTGCCAGCAGCTTAGGAGGGCAGGCGGGTGGCTACACCTTC. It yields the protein CASSLGGQAGGYTF.

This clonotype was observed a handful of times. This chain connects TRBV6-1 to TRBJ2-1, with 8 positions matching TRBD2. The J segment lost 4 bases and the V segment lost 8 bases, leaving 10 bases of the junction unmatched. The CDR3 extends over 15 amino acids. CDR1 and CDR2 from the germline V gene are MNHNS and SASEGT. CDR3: CASVLAGLGYNEQFF. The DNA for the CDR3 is TGTGCCAGCGTATTAGCGGGACTAGGGTACAATGAGCAGTTCTTC.

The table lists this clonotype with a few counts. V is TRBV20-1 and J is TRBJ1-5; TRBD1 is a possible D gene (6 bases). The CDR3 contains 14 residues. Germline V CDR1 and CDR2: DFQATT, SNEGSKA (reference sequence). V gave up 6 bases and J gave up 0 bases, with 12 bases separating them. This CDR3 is CSAIQGRSNQPQHF. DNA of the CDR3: TGCAGTGCCATCCAGGGGCGTAGCAATCAGCCCCAGCATTTT.

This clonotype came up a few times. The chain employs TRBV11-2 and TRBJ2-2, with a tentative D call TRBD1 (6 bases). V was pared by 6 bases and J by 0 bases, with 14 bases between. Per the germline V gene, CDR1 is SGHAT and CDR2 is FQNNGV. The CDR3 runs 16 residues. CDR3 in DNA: TGTGCCAGCAGTAGCCTGGGGGCGCCGAACACCGGGGAGCTGTTTTTT. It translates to CASSSLGAPNTGELFF.

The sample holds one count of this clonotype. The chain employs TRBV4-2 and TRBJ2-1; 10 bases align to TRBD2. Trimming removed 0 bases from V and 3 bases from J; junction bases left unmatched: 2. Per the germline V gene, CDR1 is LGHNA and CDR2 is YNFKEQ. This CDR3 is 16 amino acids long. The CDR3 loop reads CASSQEASGSYNEQFF. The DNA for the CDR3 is TGTGCCAGCAGCCAAGAAGCTAGCGGGAGCTACAATGAGCAGTTCTTC.

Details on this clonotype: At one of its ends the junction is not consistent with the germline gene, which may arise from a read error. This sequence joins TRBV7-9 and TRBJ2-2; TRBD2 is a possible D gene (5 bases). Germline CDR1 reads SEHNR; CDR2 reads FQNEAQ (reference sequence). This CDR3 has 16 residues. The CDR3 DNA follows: TGTGCCAGCAGCACTCACCTAGGCACCTACACCGGGGAGCTGGTTTTT. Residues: CASSTHLGTYTGELVF.

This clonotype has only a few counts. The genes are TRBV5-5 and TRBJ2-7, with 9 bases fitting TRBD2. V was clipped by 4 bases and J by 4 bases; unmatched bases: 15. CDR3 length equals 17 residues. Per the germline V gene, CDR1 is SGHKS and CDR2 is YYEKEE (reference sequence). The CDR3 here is CASSTENPGLAPYEQYF. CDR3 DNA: TGTGCCAGCAGCACTGAAAACCCGGGACTAGCCCCTTACGAGCAGTACTTC.

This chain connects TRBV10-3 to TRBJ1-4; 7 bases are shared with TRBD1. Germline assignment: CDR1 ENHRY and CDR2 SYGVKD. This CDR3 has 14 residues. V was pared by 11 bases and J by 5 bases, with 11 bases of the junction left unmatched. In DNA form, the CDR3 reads TGTGCCGTGAGAAGGGACAGCCAGAATGAAAAACTGTTTTTT. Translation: CAVRRDSQNEKLFF.